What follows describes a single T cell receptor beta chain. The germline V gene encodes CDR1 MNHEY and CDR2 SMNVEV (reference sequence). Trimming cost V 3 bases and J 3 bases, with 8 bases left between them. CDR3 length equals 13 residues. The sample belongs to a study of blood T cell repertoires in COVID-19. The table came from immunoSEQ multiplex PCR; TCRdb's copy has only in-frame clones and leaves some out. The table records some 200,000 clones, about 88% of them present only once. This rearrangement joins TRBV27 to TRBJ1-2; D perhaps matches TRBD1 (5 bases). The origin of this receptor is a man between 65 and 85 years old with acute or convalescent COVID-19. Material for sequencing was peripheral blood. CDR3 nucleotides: TGTGCCAGCAGTTTCACAGGCGACTATGGCTACACCTTC. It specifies CASSFTGDYGYTF.